Described below is a single T cell receptor beta chain sequence and its context. Its cognate antigen is unknown. CDR3 length: 11 residues. Trimming stripped 9 bases from V and 3 bases from J, with 8 bases between. CDR1 SEHNR and CDR2 FQNEAQ come from the germline V gene (reference sequence). This entry is derived from a study of cytomegalovirus exposure and HLA in healthy donors. Study-wide results and caveats: Using the classifier, cytomegalovirus status was reportedly diagnosed with high specificity and sensitivity.

Donors were ostensibly healthy at sampling, although undocumented immune exposures were probable. The PCR had 60 Vbeta and 13 Jbeta primers. This table comes from immunoSEQ multiplex PCR, and its TCRdb copy is limited to in-frame clones, with some not included. This sample has 90,000 to 120,000 clones, with over 70% found just once. This TCR was sampled from a man under 40 in good health and CMV-seronegative. The chain links TRBV7-9 to TRBJ1-2, with no clear D. The sequencing sample was made of PBMCs. As DNA, the CDR3 is TGTGCCAGTAGCCGGGACTATGGCTACACCTTC. Protein sequence: CASSRDYGYTF.